This is a list of T cell receptor beta chains from one sample in a study of patients and donors after allogeneic stem cell transplantation. TCRdb reprocessed the RT-PCR reads via MiXCR and lists one record per CDR3 protein. This sample has roughly 960,000 distinct CDR3 sequences; more than 15% occur once, and the top ten carry 5.5% to 6.5%. The sample comprised blood, either unsorted or a sorted T cell fraction (not recorded which). Receptor source: a human donor who was either an allogeneic HSCT recipient or a stem cell or donor lymphocyte infusion donor (not recorded which). It is not recorded whose cells these are; they may come from a transplant donor. Each CDR3 is given with its conserved first and last residue. A D gene is named only where the DNA matches it firmly. Clone size is not always given. Where it is, it says once, few, many or a class for expanded clones.

D: .
J: TRBJ2-3
length: 17
size: few
V: TRBV7-9
DNA: TGTGCCAGCAGCTCCGGGACTCCCGGAAGGGGCACAGATACGCAGTATTTT
CDR3: CASSSGTPGRGTDTQYF

D: .
J: TRBJ2-1
length: 14
size: few
V: TRBV20-1
DNA: TGCAGTGCTAGAGACATAGGACGGAACAATGAGCAGTTCTTC
CDR3: CSARDIGRNNEQFF

D: .
J: TRBJ2-1
length: 14
size: .
V: TRBV15
DNA: TGTGCCACCAGCAGAGTTCGGCCCTACAATGAGCAGTTCTTC
CDR3: CATSRVRPYNEQFF

D: TRBD2
J: TRBJ2-7
length: 17
size: .
V: TRBV7-9
DNA: TGTGCCAGCAGCCCCCTTAAGATTAGCGGGGGCTCCTACGAGCAGTACTTC
CDR3: CASSPLKISGGSYEQYF

D: .
J: TRBJ1-1
length: 13
size: .
V: TRBV27
DNA: TGTGCCAGCAGTTTTTTTACCGGGTCTGAAGCTTTCTTT
CDR3: CASSFFTGSEAFF

D: .
J: TRBJ1-5
length: 13
size: .
V: TRBV5-1
DNA: TGCGCCAGCAGAGGGACATTGGATCAGCCCCAGCATTTT
CDR3: CASRGTLDQPQHF

D: .
J: TRBJ1-2
length: 18
size: few
V: TRBV4-1
DNA: TGCGCCAGCAGCCAAGGGGGATCAGGGACACTTCAGAAGTATGGCTACACCTTC
CDR3: CASSQGGSGTLQKYGYTF

D: .
J: TRBJ2-7
length: 15
size: many
V: TRBV12-3/TRBV12-4
DNA: TGTGCCAGCAGTCATACCGGGATTAGCTCCTACGAGCAGTACTTC
CDR3: CASSHTGISSYEQYF

D: .
J: TRBJ2-5
length: 15
size: many
V: TRBV24-1
DNA: TGTGCCACCAGTGATTTAATGGGTCACCAAGAGACCCAGTACTTC
CDR3: CATSDLMGHQETQYF

D: .
J: TRBJ2-1
length: 15
size: .
V: TRBV18
DNA: TGTGCCAGCTCACCTCGGCTACAAGCCTACAATGAGCAGTTCTTC
CDR3: CASSPRLQAYNEQFF

D: .
J: TRBJ2-2
length: 15
size: .
V: TRBV25-1
DNA: TGTGCCAGCAGTGCCAATGACAGGCACACCGGGGAGCTGTTTTTT
CDR3: CASSANDRHTGELFF

D: .
J: TRBJ2-1
length: 16
size: few
V: TRBV3-1
DNA: TGTGCCAGCAGCCCCATACTAGCATTCCCCCACAATGAGCAGTTCTTC
CDR3: CASSPILAFPHNEQFF

D: TRBD1
J: TRBJ2-2
length: 16
size: few
V: TRBV10-3
DNA: TGTGCCATCAGAAAATCCGGGACAGGGGAGTTCGGGGAGCTGTTTTTT
CDR3: CAIRKSGTGEFGELFF

D: TRBD2
J: TRBJ2-3
length: 17
size: .
V: TRBV20-1
DNA: TGCAGTGCTAGGGCGCCCCGGGGACTAGCGGACGGGGATACGCAGTATTTT
CDR3: CSARAPRGLADGDTQYF

D: TRBD1
J: TRBJ1-2
length: 17
size: few
V: TRBV20-1
DNA: TGCAGTGCTCCCCCAGGGGGTGGAAAGGGACGGGACTATGGCTACACCTTC
CDR3: CSAPPGGGKGRDYGYTF

D: .
J: TRBJ1-2
length: 13
size: few
V: TRBV2
DNA: TGTGCCAGCAGGCCTACAGAAAACTATGGCTACACCTTC
CDR3: CASRPTENYGYTF

D: .
J: TRBJ1-1
length: 13
size: few
V: TRBV4-1
DNA: TGCGCCAGCAGCCAGATGCAGGGCGCCGGGGCTTTCTTT
CDR3: CASSQMQGAGAFF

D: TRBD1
J: TRBJ1-4
length: 16
size: .
V: TRBV10-3
DNA: TGTGCCATCAGTGAGTCGATGAAAGGACAGGGTGAAAAACTGTTTTTT
CDR3: CAISESMKGQGEKLFF

D: .
J: TRBJ1-2
length: 14
size: .
V: TRBV14
DNA: TGTGCCAGCAGCCAGCGAGGGGTTAGCTATGGCTACACCTTC
CDR3: CASSQRGVSYGYTF

D: .
J: TRBJ2-5
length: 15
size: .
V: TRBV7-9
DNA: TGTGCCAGCAGCGAAGCCCGGGTGGGTTCAGAGACCCAGTACTTC
CDR3: CASSEARVGSETQYF

D: .
J: TRBJ1-5
length: 15
size: .
V: TRBV28
DNA: TGTGCCAGCAGCACCGGGACCTCGAGCAATCAGCCCCAGCATTTT
CDR3: CASSTGTSSNQPQHF

D: TRBD1
J: TRBJ1-2
length: 13
size: .
V: TRBV20-1
DNA: TGCAGTGCTAGGGCGACAGGGAGCTATGGCTACACCTTC
CDR3: CSARATGSYGYTF

D: .
J: TRBJ2-2
length: 13
size: many
V: TRBV10-3
DNA: TGTGCCATCACTTCCGTTCCATCCGGGGAGCTGTTTTTT
CDR3: CAITSVPSGELFF

D: TRBD1
J: TRBJ1-2
length: 13
size: many
V: TRBV5-6
DNA: TGTGCCAGCAGCGGGGACAGGGTCTATGGCTACACCTTC
CDR3: CASSGDRVYGYTF

D: .
J: TRBJ1-1
length: 17
size: .
V: TRBV12-3/TRBV12-4
DNA: TGTGCCAGCAGTTTAAAAGTTTTGCGGGACAAGAACACTGAAGCTTTCTTT
CDR3: CASSLKVLRDKNTEAFF

D: .
J: TRBJ2-7
length: 13
size: .
V: TRBV6-1
DNA: TGTGCCAGCAGTCGGGACACAGGGCGCGAGCAGTACTTC
CDR3: CASSRDTGREQYF

D: .
J: TRBJ2-2
length: 15
size: few
V: TRBV12-3/TRBV12-4
DNA: TGTGCCAGCAGCGGGGGTTACGGGAAGACCGGGGAGCTGTTTTTT
CDR3: CASSGGYGKTGELFF

D: .
J: TRBJ2-1
length: 17
size: .
V: TRBV3-1
DNA: TGTGCCAGCAGCCAAGAGGGGGTAGCGCTAGTTGACAATGAGCAGTTCTTC
CDR3: CASSQEGVALVDNEQFF

D: TRBD1
J: TRBJ2-7
length: 15
size: .
V: TRBV20-1
DNA: TGCAGTGCCCACCCCGGGACAGGGGCCTCCTACGAGCAGTACTTC
CDR3: CSAHPGTGASYEQYF

D: TRBD2
J: TRBJ2-7
length: 15
size: .
V: TRBV7-8
DNA: TGTGCCAGCAGCTTTCTAGCGGGAGTTGGGTACGAGCAGTACTTC
CDR3: CASSFLAGVGYEQYF

D: TRBD1
J: TRBJ1-2
length: 14
size: .
V: TRBV15
DNA: TGTGCCACCAGCCTCGGACAGGTGGCCTATGGCTACACCTTC
CDR3: CATSLGQVAYGYTF

D: .
J: TRBJ2-7
length: 15
size: many
V: TRBV4-1
DNA: TGCGCCAGCAGCCAAGATGCCGCGGGGACCTACGAGCAGTACTTC
CDR3: CASSQDAAGTYEQYF

D: .
J: TRBJ2-1
length: 14
size: .
V: TRBV20-1
DNA: TGCAGTGCTAGCCCCGGGTCCGGGGGCAATGAGCAGTTCTTC
CDR3: CSASPGSGGNEQFF

D: TRBD2
J: TRBJ2-1
length: 18
size: .
V: TRBV5-1
DNA: TGCGCCAGCAGCTTGGCCCCCGGACTAGCGGGAGATAACAATGAGCAGTTCTTC
CDR3: CASSLAPGLAGDNNEQFF

D: TRBD1
J: TRBJ2-7
length: 15
size: few
V: TRBV13
DNA: TGTGCCAGCAGCCCCTCGGGACAGGCCTATTACGAGCAGTACTTC
CDR3: CASSPSGQAYYEQYF

D: TRBD2
J: TRBJ2-2
length: 16
size: many
V: TRBV12-3/TRBV12-4
DNA: TGTGCCAGCAGTCCCGACGTACTAGCGGGCCGGGAGGAGCTGTTTTTT
CDR3: CASSPDVLAGREELFF

D: .
J: TRBJ2-7
length: 13
size: .
V: TRBV12-3/TRBV12-4
DNA: TGTGCCAGCAGTTTTCAGGCCCGGTACGAGCAGTACTTC
CDR3: CASSFQARYEQYF

D: .
J: TRBJ1-1
length: 12
size: many
V: TRBV5-1
DNA: TGCGCCAGCAGCTTGCCGACGGATGAAGCTTTCTTT
CDR3: CASSLPTDEAFF

D: .
J: TRBJ2-7
length: 15
size: .
V: TRBV6-2/TRBV6-3
DNA: TGTGCCAGCACACCCGTTGGGGGTTGGACCTACGAGCAGTACTTC
CDR3: CASTPVGGWTYEQYF

D: TRBD2
J: TRBJ2-4
length: 14
size: few
V: TRBV12-3/TRBV12-4
DNA: TGTGCCAGCACACCCACGGGGGGGGAAAACATTCAGTACTTC
CDR3: CASTPTGGENIQYF

D: .
J: TRBJ2-7
length: 14
size: .
V: TRBV4-1
DNA: TGCGCCAGCAGCCATCCCCCTGACGGGGCCAAGCAGTACTTC
CDR3: CASSHPPDGAKQYF

D: .
J: TRBJ1-1
length: 16
size: few
V: TRBV5-1
DNA: TGCGCCAGCCGCTCTTGGGCCTCCCCGAGGCACACTGAAGCTTTCTTT
CDR3: CASRSWASPRHTEAFF

D: TRBD1
J: TRBJ1-4
length: 14
size: .
V: TRBV6-2/TRBV6-3
DNA: TGTGCCAGCAGTTACAACAGGGGGGATGAAAAACTGTTTTTT
CDR3: CASSYNRGDEKLFF

D: TRBD1
J: TRBJ2-7
length: 17
size: .
V: TRBV5-1
DNA: TGCGCCAGCAGCCTCAACGAACGACAGGGATGGTCCTACGAGCAGTACTTC
CDR3: CASSLNERQGWSYEQYF

D: TRBD1
J: TRBJ2-7
length: 16
size: few
V: TRBV20-1
DNA: TGCAGTGCTAGAGATGTACCGACAGGGCTATCCTACGAGCAGTACTTC
CDR3: CSARDVPTGLSYEQYF

D: .
J: TRBJ2-2
length: 17
size: many
V: TRBV15
DNA: TGTGCCACCACCGACACGGGGCAGGCGCTGAACACCGGGGAGCTGTTTTTT
CDR3: CATTDTGQALNTGELFF

D: TRBD1
J: TRBJ1-2
length: 12
size: .
V: TRBV12-3/TRBV12-4
DNA: TGTGCCAGCAGTTCCAACAGGGGGATTAACACCTTC
CDR3: CASSSNRGINTF

D: TRBD1
J: TRBJ1-2
length: 14
size: .
V: TRBV27
DNA: TGTGCCAGCAGTAACACAGGGGGCGAGGGTGGCTACACCTTC
CDR3: CASSNTGGEGGYTF

D: TRBD2
J: TRBJ2-1
length: 22
size: few
V: TRBV12-3/TRBV12-4
DNA: TGTGCCAGCAGTCCCGGGCGTTTGGGACTAGTGTTCCCGCGAAGCTCCTACAATGAGCAGTTCTTC
CDR3: CASSPGRLGLVFPRSSYNEQFF

D: .
J: TRBJ2-3
length: 17
size: few
V: TRBV4-3
DNA: TGCGCCAGCAGCCAAGTTAGGGCAGGGGCGTACACAGATACGCAGTATTTT
CDR3: CASSQVRAGAYTDTQYF

D: .
J: TRBJ1-2
length: 17
size: .
V: TRBV15
DNA: TGTGCCACCAGCAGAGAGCACAGGGTTGATTTTAACTATGGCTACACCTTC
CDR3: CATSREHRVDFNYGYTF

D: .
J: TRBJ2-1
length: 10
size: .
V: TRBV29-1
DNA: TGCAGCTCGAGGGGCCATGAGCAGTTCTTC
CDR3: CSSRGHEQFF

D: .
J: TRBJ2-1
length: 15
size: few
V: TRBV7-2
DNA: TGTGCCAGCAGCTTAAAGGCAGAGACTAGACAAGAGCAGTTCTTC
CDR3: CASSLKAETRQEQFF

D: .
J: TRBJ1-5
length: 13
size: many
V: TRBV12-3/TRBV12-4
DNA: TGTGCCAGCAGCCTCGCCCCAATTGGGCCCCAGCATTTT
CDR3: CASSLAPIGPQHF